This T cell receptor (beta chain) is from a study of metastatic and nonmetastatic thyroid tumors. Study overall: Repertoire data that came from the blood and tumor or nodule tissue of malignant and benign thyroid patients were compared. Study results and limitations: Reported TCR beta diversity, measured in blood and tumor, was significantly higher for malignant thyroid tumors than for benign nodules.

A remark on this clone: As yet, its antigen is unknown. At one of its ends the junction is not consistent with the germline gene, which may arise from a read error.

All patients were treatment-naive before thyroid surgery. The CDR3 has 16 amino acids. Germline CDR1 is SGHVS and CDR2 is FNYEAQ. TCRdb re-analyzed the PCR reads through MiXCR. This table holds around 30,000 clones, less than 25% found once. Sequences were obtained from blood. V and J are TRBV7-6 and TRBJ1-1, with a tentative D call TRBD1 (5 bases). This sequence originates from a female donor with papillary thyroid cancer or a benign thyroid nodule (not recorded which). Some clones in this sample may be carry-over from other donors' samples. The chain's CDR3 is CDSSSDPDRENTEAFF. The DNA for the CDR3 is TGTGACAGCAGTTCCGACCCTGACAGAGAGAACACTGAAGCTTTCTTT.